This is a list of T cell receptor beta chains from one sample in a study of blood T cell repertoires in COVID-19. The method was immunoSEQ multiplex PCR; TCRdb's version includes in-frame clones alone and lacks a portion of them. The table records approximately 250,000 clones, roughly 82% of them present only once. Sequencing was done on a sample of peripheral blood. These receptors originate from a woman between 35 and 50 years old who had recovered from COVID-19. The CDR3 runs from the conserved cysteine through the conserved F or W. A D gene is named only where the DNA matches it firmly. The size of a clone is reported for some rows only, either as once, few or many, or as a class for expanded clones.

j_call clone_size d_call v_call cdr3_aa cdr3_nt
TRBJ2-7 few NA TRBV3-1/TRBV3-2 CASSPRETGYF TGTGCCAGCAGCCCCCGTGAGACAGGGTACTTC
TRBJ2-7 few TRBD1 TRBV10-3 CAISEGTGVRGEQYF TGTGCCATCAGTGAGGGAACAGGGGTCCGTGGTGAGCAGTACTTC
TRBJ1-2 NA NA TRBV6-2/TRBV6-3 CASSYGGGPWGGYTF TGTGCCAGCAGTTACGGCGGAGGGCCATGGGGTGGCTACACCTTC
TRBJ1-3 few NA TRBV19 CASSQRTDSGNTIYF TGTGCCAGTAGCCAAAGGACAGACTCTGGAAACACCATATATTTT
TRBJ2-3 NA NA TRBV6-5 CASKRGSTDTQYF TGTGCCAGCAAAAGAGGGAGCACAGATACGCAGTATTTT
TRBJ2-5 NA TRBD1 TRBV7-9 CASSLLDREETQYF TGTGCCAGCAGCTTACTGGACAGGGAAGAGACCCAGTACTTC
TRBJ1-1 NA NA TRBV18 CASSQDIQGRGEAFF TGTGCCAGCTCACAGGACATACAGGGTCGGGGTGAAGCTTTCTTT
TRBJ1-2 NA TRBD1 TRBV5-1 CASSPGGIDGYTF TGCGCCAGCAGCCCAGGGGGTATTGATGGCTACACCTTC
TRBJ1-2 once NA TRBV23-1 CASSQSPSRGEGYTF TGCGCCAGCAGTCAATCCCCCTCGCGGGGAGAGGGCTACACCTTC
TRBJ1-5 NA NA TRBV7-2 CASSAQQGQPQHF TGTGCCAGCAGCGCCCAACAGGGCCAGCCCCAGCATTTT
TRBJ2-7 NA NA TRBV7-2 CASSLDGPYEQYF TGTGCCAGCAGCTTAGATGGGCCCTACGAGCAGTACTTC
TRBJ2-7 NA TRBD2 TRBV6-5 CASSYSASGGIEQYF TGTGCCAGCAGTTACTCTGCTAGCGGGGGTATCGAGCAGTACTTC
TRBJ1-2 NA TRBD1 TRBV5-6 CASSRGTVNYGYTF TGTGCCAGCAGCAGGGGGACAGTTAACTATGGCTACACCTTC
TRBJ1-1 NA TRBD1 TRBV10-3 CAIKETGITEAFF TGTGCCATCAAAGAGACAGGGATAACTGAAGCTTTCTTT
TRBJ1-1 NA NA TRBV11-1 CASSPLEDTEAFF TGTGCCAGCAGCCCTCTCGAGGACACTGAAGCTTTCTTT
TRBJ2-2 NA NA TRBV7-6 CASSLELASTGELFF TGTGCCAGCAGCTTAGAGCTAGCAAGCACCGGGGAGCTGTTTTTT
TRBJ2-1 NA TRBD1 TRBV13 CASSETGAGYNEQFF TGTGCCAGCAGCGAAACAGGGGCCGGATACAATGAGCAGTTCTTC
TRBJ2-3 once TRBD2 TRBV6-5 CASSRGGLDTQYF TGTGCCAGCTCGCGGGGGGGCCTTGATACGCAGTATTTT
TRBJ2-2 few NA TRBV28 CASSLPGTNTGELFF TGTGCCAGCAGTTTACCAGGGACGAACACCGGGGAGCTGTTTTTT
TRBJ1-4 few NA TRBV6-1 CASSDGGRVEKLFF TGTGCCAGCAGTGATGGGGGCCGGGTAGAAAAACTGTTTTTT
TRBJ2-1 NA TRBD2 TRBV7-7 CASSPLAGGAFNEQFF TGTGCTAGCAGCCCCTTGGCCGGGGGGGCCTTTAATGAGCAGTTCTTC
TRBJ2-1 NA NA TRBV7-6 CASGGGGGEQFF TGTGCCAGCGGTGGAGGGGGCGGGGAGCAGTTCTTC
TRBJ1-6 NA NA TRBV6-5 CASRFYPGPLHF TGTGCCAGCAGGTTTTACCCGGGACCCCTCCACTTT
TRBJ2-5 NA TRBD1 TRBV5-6 CASSPTGVEETQYF TGTGCCAGCAGCCCGACAGGGGTGGAAGAGACCCAGTACTTC
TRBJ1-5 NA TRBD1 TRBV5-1 CASTFWRGRGQPQHF TGCGCCAGCACCTTCTGGAGGGGGCGCGGTCAGCCCCAGCATTTT
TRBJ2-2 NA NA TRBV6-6 CASSYIERAGELFF TGTGCCAGCAGTTACATCGAGAGGGCCGGGGAGCTGTTTTTT
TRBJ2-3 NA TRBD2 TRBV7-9 CASSPGTTDRTDTQYF TGTGCCAGCAGCCCGGGGACTACCGATAGAACAGATACGCAGTATTTT
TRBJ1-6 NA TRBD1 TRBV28 CASSLFDRVNSPLHF TGTGCCAGCAGTTTATTTGACAGGGTAAATTCACCCCTCCACTTT
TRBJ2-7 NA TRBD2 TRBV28 CASNSPGAGGHEQYF TGTGCCAGCAATAGCCCAGGAGCGGGGGGGCACGAGCAGTACTTC
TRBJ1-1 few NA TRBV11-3 CASSLQVEAFF TGTGCCAGCAGCTTACAGGTTGAAGCTTTCTTT
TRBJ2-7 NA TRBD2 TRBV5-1 CASSSLIAGDEQYF TGCGCCAGCAGCTCGCTCATTGCGGGGGACGAGCAGTACTTC
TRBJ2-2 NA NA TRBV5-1 CASSLDPGNTGELFF TGCGCCAGCAGCTTGGACCCGGGGAACACCGGGGAGCTGTTTTTT
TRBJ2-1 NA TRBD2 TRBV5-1 CASSSLAGPNEQFF TGCGCCAGCAGCTCATTAGCGGGGCCCAATGAGCAGTTCTTC
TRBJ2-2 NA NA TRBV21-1 CASSNVLAGADTGELFF TGTGCCAGCAGCAATGTCCTAGCGGGGGCCGACACCGGGGAGCTGTTTTTT
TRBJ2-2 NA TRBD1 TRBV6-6 CASRTGQGMFF TGTGCCAGCAGAACTGGACAGGGAATGTTTTTT
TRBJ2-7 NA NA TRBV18 CASSPIGVEQYF TGTGCCAGCTCTCCGATCGGGGTCGAGCAGTACTTC
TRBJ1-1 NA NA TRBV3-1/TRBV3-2 CASSQVDTNTEAFF TGTGCCAGCAGCCAAGTGGACACGAACACTGAAGCTTTCTTT
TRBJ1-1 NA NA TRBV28 CASSSGEGDTEAFF TGTGCCAGCAGTTCAGGAGAGGGGGACACTGAAGCTTTCTTT
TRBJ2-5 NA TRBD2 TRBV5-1 CASSRLAESETQYF TGCGCCAGCAGCCGACTAGCTGAGTCGGAGACCCAGTACTTC
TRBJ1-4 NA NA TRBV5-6 CASSLPGGGEKLFF TGTGCCAGCAGCCTCCCGGGAGGGGGAGAAAAACTGTTTTTT
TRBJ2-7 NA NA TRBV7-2 CASSSFSGGSYEQYF TGTGCCAGCAGCTCTTTCAGTGGGGGGTCCTACGAGCAGTACTTC
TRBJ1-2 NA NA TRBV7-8 CASSLDNGAGHEGYTF TGTGCCAGCAGCTTAGATAATGGGGCAGGGCATGAGGGCTACACCTTC
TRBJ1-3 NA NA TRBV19 CASRRGAASSGNTIYF TGTGCCAGTAGGCGGGGTGCGGCGAGCTCTGGAAACACCATATATTTT
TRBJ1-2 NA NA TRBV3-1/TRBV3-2 CASSQDRGRGYGYTF TGTGCCAGCAGCCAAGATAGAGGCAGGGGCTATGGCTACACCTTC
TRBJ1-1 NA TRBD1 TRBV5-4 CASRWTGDTEAFF TGTGCCAGCAGATGGACAGGGGACACTGAAGCTTTCTTT
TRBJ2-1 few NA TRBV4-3 CASSLYWGLTLDEQFF TGCGCCAGCAGCCTTTACTGGGGCTTAACCTTAGATGAGCAGTTCTTC
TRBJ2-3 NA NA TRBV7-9 CASSLGQADTQYF TGTGCCAGCAGCTTAGGACAAGCAGATACGCAGTATTTT
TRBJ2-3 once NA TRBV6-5 CASTNQYTATDTQYF TGTGCCAGCACCAACCAGTATACCGCCACAGATACGCAGTATTTT
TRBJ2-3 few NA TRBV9 CASSALITSSISTDTQYF TGTGCCAGCAGCGCTTTGATAACTAGCTCCATTAGCACAGATACGCAGTATTTT
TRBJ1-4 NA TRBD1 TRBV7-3 CASSLGQGTSNEKLFF TGTGCCAGCAGCTTAGGACAGGGGACGTCTAATGAAAAACTGTTTTTT
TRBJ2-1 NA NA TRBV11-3 CASSFSDEQFF TGTGCCAGCAGCTTCTCCGATGAGCAGTTCTTC
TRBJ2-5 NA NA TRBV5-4 CASSLFRGAIETQYF TGTGCCAGCAGCTTATTTCGGGGGGCGATCGAGACCCAGTACTTC
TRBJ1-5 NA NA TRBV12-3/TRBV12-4 CASSRGVQPQHF TGTGCCAGCAGTCGCGGGGTACAGCCCCAGCATTTT